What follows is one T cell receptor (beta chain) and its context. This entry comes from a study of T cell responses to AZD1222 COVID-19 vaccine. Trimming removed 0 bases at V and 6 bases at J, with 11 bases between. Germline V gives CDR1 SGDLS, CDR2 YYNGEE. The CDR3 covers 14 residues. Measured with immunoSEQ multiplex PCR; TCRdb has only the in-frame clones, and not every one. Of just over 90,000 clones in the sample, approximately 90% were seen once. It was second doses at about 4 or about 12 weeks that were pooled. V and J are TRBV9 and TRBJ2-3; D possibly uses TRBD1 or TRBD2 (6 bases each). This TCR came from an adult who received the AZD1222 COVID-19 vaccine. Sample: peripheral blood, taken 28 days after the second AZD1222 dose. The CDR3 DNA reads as TGTGCCAGCAGCGTAGCCGGGGGCCGGGATACGCAGTATTTT. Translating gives CASSVAGGRDTQYF.